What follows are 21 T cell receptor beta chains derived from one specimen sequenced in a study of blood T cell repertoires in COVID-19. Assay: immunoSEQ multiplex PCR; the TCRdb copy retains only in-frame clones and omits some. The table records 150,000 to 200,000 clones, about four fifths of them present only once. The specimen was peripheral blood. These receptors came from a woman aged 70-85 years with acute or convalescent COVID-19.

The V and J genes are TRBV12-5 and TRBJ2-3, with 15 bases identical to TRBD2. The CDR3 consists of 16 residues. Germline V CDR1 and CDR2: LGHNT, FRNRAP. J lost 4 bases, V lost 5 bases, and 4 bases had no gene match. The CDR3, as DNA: TGTGCTAGTGGTCCCTGGACTAGCGGGGGGGCAGATACGCAGTATTTT. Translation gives CASGPWTSGGADTQYF.

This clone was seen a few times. The CDR3 DNA follows: TGTGCCAGCAGCTGGAGTACCGGGGAGCTGTTTTTT. Translating it yields CASSWSTGELFF. V gene TRBV12-3 or TRBV12-4 combines with J gene TRBJ2-2; D gene unclear. The CDR3 runs to 12 residues. Trimming stripped 6 bases from V and 5 bases from J, with 7 bases between.

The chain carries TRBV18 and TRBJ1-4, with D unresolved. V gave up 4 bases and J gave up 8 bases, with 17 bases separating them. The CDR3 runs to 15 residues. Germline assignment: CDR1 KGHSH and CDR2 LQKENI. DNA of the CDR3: TGTGCCAGCTCACAGGGAGCTGGCTTATTGGAAAAACTGTTTTTT. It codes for CASSQGAGLLEKLFF. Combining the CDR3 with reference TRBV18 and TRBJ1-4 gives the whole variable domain NAGVMQNPRHLVRRRGQEARLRCSPMKGHSHVYWYRQLPEEGLKFMVYLQKENIIDESGMPKERFSAEFPKEGPSILRIQQVVRGDSAAYFCASSQGAGLLEKLFFGSGTQLSVL.

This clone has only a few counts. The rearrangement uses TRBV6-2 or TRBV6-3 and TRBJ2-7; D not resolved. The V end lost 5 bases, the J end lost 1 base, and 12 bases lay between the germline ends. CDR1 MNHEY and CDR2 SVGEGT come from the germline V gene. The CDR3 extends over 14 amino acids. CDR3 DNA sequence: TGTGCCAGCAGTCACCTGACACCGTCCTACGAGCAGTACTTC. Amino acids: CASSHLTPSYEQYF.

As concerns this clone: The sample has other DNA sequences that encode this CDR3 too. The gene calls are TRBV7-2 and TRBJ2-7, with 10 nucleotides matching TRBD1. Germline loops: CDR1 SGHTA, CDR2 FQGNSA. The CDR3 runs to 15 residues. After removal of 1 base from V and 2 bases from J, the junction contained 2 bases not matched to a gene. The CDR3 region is CASSLVGTGAYEQYF. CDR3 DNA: TGTGCCAGCAGCTTAGTAGGGACAGGGGCCTACGAGCAGTACTTC.

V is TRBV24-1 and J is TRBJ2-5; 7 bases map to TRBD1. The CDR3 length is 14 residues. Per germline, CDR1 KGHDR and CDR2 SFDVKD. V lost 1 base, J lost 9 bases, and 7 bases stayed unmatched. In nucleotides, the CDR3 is TGTGCCACCAGTGATTTTGGACAGGTCGTAGCCCAGTACTTC. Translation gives CATSDFGQVVAQYF.

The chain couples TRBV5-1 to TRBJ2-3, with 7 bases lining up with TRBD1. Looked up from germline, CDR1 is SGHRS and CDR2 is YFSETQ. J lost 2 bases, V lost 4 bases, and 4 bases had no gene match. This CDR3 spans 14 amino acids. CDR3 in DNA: TGCGCCAGCAGCCGGACAGGTCTCACAGATACGCAGTATTTT. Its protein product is CASSRTGLTDTQYF.

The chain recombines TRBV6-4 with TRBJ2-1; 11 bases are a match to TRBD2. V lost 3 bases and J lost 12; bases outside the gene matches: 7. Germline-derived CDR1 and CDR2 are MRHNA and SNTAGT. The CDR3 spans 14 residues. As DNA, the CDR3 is TGTGCCAGCAGTGAGTCTAGCGGGAGGAGTGCGCAGTTCTTC. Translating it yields CASSESSGRSAQFF.

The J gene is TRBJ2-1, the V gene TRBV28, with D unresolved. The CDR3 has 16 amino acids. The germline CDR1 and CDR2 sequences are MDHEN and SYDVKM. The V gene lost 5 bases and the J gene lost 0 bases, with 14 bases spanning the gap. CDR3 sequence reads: CASSPPTRYSYNEQFF. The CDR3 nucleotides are TGTGCCAGCAGTCCTCCTACTCGATACTCCTACAATGAGCAGTTCTTC.

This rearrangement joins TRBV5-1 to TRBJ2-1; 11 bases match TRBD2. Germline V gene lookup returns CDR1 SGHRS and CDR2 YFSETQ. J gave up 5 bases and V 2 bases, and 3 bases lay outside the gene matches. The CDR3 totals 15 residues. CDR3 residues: CASSLLAGDNNEQFF. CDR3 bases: TGCGCCAGCAGCTTACTAGCGGGGGATAACAATGAGCAGTTCTTC.

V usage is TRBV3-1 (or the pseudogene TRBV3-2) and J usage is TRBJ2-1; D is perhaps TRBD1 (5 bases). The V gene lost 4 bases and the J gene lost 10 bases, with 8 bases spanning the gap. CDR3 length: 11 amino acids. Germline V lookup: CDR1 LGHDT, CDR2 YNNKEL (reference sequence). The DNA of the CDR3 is TGTGCCAGCAGCCTCGGACACGAGCAGTTCTTC. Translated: CASSLGHEQFF.

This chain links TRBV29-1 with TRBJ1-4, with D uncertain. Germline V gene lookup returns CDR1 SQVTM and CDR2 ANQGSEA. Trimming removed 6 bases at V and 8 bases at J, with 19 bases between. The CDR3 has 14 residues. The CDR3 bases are TGCAGCGTGGCCGGAGGGAAAGGTTCCGAAAAACTGTTTTTT. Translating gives CSVAGGKGSEKLFF.

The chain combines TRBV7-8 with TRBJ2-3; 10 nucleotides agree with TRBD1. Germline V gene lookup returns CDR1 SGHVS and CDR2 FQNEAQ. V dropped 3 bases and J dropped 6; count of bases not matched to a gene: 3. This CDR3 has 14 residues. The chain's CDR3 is CASSLDRGADTQYF. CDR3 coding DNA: TGTGCCAGCAGCTTGGACAGGGGGGCCGATACGCAGTATTTT.

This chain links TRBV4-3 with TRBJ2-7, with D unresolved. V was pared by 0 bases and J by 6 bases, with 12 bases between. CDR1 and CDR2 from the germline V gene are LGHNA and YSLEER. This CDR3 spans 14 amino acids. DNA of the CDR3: TGCGCCAGCAGCCAAGATATGCAGTCAGGCGAGCAGTACTTC. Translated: CASSQDMQSGEQYF.

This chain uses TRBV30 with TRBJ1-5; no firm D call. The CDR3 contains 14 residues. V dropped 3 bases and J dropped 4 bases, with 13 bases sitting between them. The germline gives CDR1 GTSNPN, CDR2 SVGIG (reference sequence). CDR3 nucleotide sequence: TGTGCCTGGAGCACCGCGGGCACTAATCAGCCCCAGCATTTT. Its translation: CAWSTAGTNQPQHF.

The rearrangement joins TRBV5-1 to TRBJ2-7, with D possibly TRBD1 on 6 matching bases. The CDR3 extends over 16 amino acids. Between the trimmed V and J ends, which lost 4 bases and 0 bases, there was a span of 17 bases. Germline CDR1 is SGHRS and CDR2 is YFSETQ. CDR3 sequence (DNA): TGCGCCAGCAGCGAACAGGGCGCACCCCTCTCCTACGAGCAGTACTTC. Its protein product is CASSEQGAPLSYEQYF.

CDR3 DNA sequence: TGTGCCAGCAGCAAATCGCCGGGACAGCAAGAGACCCAGTACTTC. The encoded protein is CASSKSPGQQETQYF. The chain employs TRBV11-2 and TRBJ2-5, with 7 positions matching TRBD1. The CDR3 consists of 15 residues. In germline, CDR1 is SGHAT, CDR2 FQNNGV. J lost 2 bases, V lost 5 bases, and 8 bases had no gene match.

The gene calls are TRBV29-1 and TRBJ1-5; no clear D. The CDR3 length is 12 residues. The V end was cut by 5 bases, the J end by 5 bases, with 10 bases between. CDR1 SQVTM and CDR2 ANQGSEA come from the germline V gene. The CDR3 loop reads CSVRDLDQPQHF. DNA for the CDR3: TGCAGCGTTCGGGATCTGGATCAGCCCCAGCATTTT.

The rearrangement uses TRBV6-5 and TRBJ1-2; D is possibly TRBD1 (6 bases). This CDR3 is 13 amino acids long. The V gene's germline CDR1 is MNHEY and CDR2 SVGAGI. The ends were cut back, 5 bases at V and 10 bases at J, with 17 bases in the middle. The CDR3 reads CASSLGTRSTYTF. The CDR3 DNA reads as TGTGCCAGCAGTCTGGGGACAAGGTCCACCTACACCTTC.

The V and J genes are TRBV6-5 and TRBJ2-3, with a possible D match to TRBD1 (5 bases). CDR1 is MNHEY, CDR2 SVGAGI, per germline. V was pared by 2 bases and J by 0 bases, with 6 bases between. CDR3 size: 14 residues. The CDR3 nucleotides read TGTGCCAGCAGTTACGCAGGGAGCACAGATACGCAGTATTTT. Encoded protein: CASSYAGSTDTQYF.

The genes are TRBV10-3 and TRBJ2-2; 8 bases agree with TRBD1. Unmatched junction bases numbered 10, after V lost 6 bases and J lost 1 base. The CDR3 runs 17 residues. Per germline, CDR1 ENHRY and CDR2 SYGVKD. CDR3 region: CAIRGQGARLNTGELFF. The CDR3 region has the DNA TGTGCCATCAGAGGGCAGGGGGCGAGGTTGAACACCGGGGAGCTGTTTTTT.